This record covers a single TCR beta chain. The data derive from a study of blood T cell repertoires in COVID-19. Study-wide background: Researchers got acute and convalescent COVID-19 samples from the United States, Italy and Spain. The cDNA or gDNA used as material had been derived from T cells, B-cell-depleted T cells, or PBMCs.

As handled by the study authors: Reference gene primer amplification in the assay estimated nucleated cell counts. The assay was immunoSEQ multiplex PCR, and TCRdb's table has in-frame clones only and misses some. The DNA was the basis for D and trimming; V, J and clone size are from that table. The data contain about 260,000 clones, more than 70% of them seen just once; the ten biggest clones take up around 2.5%. The ends lost 4 bases at V and 6 bases at J; junction bases unmatched: 14. CDR3 length: 17 amino acids. Per the germline V gene, CDR1 is SGHAT and CDR2 is FQNNGV. The rearrangement joins TRBV11-2 to TRBJ2-1; 8 bases map to TRBD2. The sample comprised peripheral blood. The TCR was taken from a woman in her forties or fifties with acute or convalescent COVID-19. CDR3 in amino acids: CASSSLNRDRGGNEQFF. Written as DNA, the CDR3 is TGTGCCAGCAGCTCACTAAACCGGGACCGGGGGGGCAATGAGCAGTTCTTC.